This T cell receptor beta chain was sequenced in a study of spatial heterogeneity in lung cancer. TCRdb independently ran MiXCR on the 5' RACE reads; one entry per CDR3 protein. The sample lists about 90,000 distinct CDR3 sequences; approximately 8.6% were seen once. Trimming cost V 2 bases and J 2 bases, with 9 bases left between them. This CDR3 has 14 residues. The germline V gene has CDR1 MNHEY and CDR2 SMNVEV (reference sequence). This clonotype was picked up a small number of times. Time point denoted: sample taken at primary tumor resection. The sequenced material consisted of unsorted whole RNA from tumor, nontumor lung or frozen PBMC.

The material was PBMCs, obtained at surgery. The rearrangement links TRBV27 to TRBJ1-2, with a possible D match to TRBD1 (6 bases). This TCR derives from a male donor with early-stage non-small cell lung cancer. CDR3 protein: CASSLGRGNYGYTF. CDR3 nucleotides: TGTGCCAGCAGTTTAGGAAGGGGGAACTATGGCTACACCTTC.